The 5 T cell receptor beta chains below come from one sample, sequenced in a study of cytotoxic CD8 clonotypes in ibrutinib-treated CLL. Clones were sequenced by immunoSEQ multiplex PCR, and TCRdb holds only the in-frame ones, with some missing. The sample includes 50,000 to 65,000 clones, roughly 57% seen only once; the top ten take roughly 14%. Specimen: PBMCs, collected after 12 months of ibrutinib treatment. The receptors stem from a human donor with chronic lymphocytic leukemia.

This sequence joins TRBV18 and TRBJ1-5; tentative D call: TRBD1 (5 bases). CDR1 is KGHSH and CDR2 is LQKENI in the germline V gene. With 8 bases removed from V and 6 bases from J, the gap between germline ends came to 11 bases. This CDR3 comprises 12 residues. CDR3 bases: TGTGCCAGCGGGGGGGACCCTCAGCCCCAGCATTTT. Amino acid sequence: CASGGDPQPQHF.

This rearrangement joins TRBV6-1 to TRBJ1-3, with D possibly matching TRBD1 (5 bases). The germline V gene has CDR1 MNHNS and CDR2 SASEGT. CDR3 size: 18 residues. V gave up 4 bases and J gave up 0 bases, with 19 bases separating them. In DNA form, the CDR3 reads TGTGCCAGCAGTGCCGTCCACGTCCGGGGGAGCTCTGGAAACACCATATATTTT. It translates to CASSAVHVRGSSGNTIYF.

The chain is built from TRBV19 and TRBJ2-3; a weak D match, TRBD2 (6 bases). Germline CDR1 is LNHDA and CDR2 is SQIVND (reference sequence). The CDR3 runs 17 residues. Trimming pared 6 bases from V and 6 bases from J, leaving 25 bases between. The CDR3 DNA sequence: TGTGCCAGTAGCCAAAATCAGGGAAAGGGACTTGGCGATACGCAGTATTTT. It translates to CASSQNQGKGLGDTQYF.

The CDR3 DNA reads TGTGCCAGCAGCGCTAGGACAGGGGGGCCAGATACGCAGTATTTT. Translating gives CASSARTGGPDTQYF. The chain is built from TRBV9 and TRBJ2-3; 10 nucleotides line up with TRBD1. The CDR3 sequence is 15 residues long. Germline CDR1 reads SGDLS; CDR2 reads YYNGEE. The trim removed 3 bases at V and 4 bases at J, leaving 5 bases unmatched.

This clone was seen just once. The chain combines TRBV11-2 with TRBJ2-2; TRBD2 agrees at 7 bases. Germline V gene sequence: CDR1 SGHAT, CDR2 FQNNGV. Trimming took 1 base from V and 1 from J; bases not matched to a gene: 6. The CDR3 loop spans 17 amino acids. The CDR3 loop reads CASSLVWLAVNTGELFF. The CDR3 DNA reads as TGTGCCAGCAGCTTAGTGTGGCTAGCGGTGAACACCGGGGAGCTGTTTTTT.